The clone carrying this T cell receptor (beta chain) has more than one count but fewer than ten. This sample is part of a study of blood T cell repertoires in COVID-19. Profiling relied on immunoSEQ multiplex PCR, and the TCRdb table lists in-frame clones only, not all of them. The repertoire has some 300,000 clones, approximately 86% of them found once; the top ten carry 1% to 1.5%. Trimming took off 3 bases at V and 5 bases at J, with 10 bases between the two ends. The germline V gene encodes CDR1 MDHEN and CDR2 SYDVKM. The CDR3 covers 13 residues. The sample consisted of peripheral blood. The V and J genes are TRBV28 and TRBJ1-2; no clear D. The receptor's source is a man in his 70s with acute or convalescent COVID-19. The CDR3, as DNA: TGTGCCAGCAGTTTGACCGGAGAATATGGCTACACCTTC. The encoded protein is CASSLTGEYGYTF.